These 18 T cell receptor beta chains originate from one sample sequenced in a study of blood T cell repertoires in COVID-19. Clones were read by immunoSEQ multiplex PCR, and TCRdb kept only the in-frame ones, dropping some. The sample consists of about 190,000 clones, less than 90% of them appearing once. What was sequenced was peripheral blood. These receptors all stem from a human donor in a cohort sampled during active COVID-19.

The chain links TRBV6-1 to TRBJ2-7, with a weak D call TRBD1 (5 bases). Trimming took 2 bases from V and 8 from J, leaving 10 bases between them. Looked up from germline, CDR1 is MNHNS and CDR2 is SASEGT. The CDR3 is made up of 12 amino acids. As DNA, the CDR3 is TGTGCCAGCAGTGAACAGGGTTCGAAGCAGTACTTC. It codes for CASSEQGSKQYF.

The CDR3 loop is CASTEQSPNSPLHF. The DNA of the CDR3 is TGTGCCAGCACCGAGCAAAGCCCCAATTCACCCCTCCACTTT. The chain recombines TRBV27 with TRBJ1-6; D unclear. The germline V gene has CDR1 MNHEY and CDR2 SMNVEV (reference sequence). CDR3 length: 14 residues. Trimming cost V 7 bases and J 7 bases, with 14 bases left between them.

The chain recombines TRBV18 with TRBJ1-1; D remains unclear. Germline V gene lookup returns CDR1 KGHSH and CDR2 LQKENI. The CDR3 extends over 15 amino acids. V shed 3 bases and J shed 1 base, with 12 bases lying between them. The CDR3 loop is CASSPMGGENTEAFF. Here the CDR3 DNA reads TGTGCCAGCTCACCGATGGGCGGGGAGAACACTGAAGCTTTCTTT.

The chain recombines TRBV6-5 with TRBJ1-3; 7 nucleotides align to TRBD1. V lost 6 bases, J lost 0 bases, and 5 bases stayed unmatched. Per germline, CDR1 MNHEY and CDR2 SVGAGI. This CDR3 contains 15 residues. CDR3 DNA: TGTGCCAGCAGACGGGACAGAGACTCTGGAAACACCATATATTTT. Residues: CASRRDRDSGNTIYF.

The CDR3 DNA is TGCAGCGTCGGGACAGGGGACGGCGAGCAGTACTTC. Its translation is CSVGTGDGEQYF. V and J are TRBV29-1 and TRBJ2-7, with 10 bases fitting TRBD1. This CDR3 spans 12 amino acids. Germline CDR1 and CDR2: SQVTM and ANQGSEA. V lost 6 bases to trimming and J lost 6 bases; unmatched junction nucleotides: 5.

This clone was observed a few times. The CDR3 bases are TGTGCCAGCAGAAACCAAAGGGGGGGCCAAGAGACCCAGTACTTC. Protein product: CASRNQRGGQETQYF. The gene calls are TRBV2 and TRBJ2-5, with TRBD2 as a possible D gene (7 bases). Germline assignment: CDR1 SNHLY and CDR2 FYNNEI. This CDR3 spans 15 amino acids. V dropped 6 bases and J dropped 1 base, with 15 bases sitting between them.

The gene calls are TRBV5-1 and TRBJ2-2; D call uncertain. CDR1 SGHRS and CDR2 YFSETQ come from the germline V gene. The CDR3 has 15 amino acids. V lost 0 bases and J 0 bases, leaving 6 bases between the germline ends. DNA of the CDR3: TGCGCCAGCAGCTTGGAACAGACGAACACCGGGGAGCTGTTTTTT. Its protein is CASSLEQTNTGELFF.

V gene TRBV7-8 combines with J gene TRBJ1-1; no firm D call. The CDR3 contains 14 residues. Trimming left V 0 bases short and J 1 base short, with 6 bases between. CDR1 is SGHVS and CDR2 is FQNEAQ in the germline V gene. This CDR3 is CASSLASSNTEAFF. In DNA, the CDR3 is TGTGCCAGCAGCTTAGCATCTTCGAACACTGAAGCTTTCTTT.

The V gene is TRBV20-1, the J gene TRBJ2-5; D not resolved. The germline V gene has CDR1 DFQATT and CDR2 SNEGSKA (reference sequence). This CDR3 is 12 amino acids long. V lost 3 bases and J 3 bases, leaving 8 bases between the germline ends. CDR3 bases: TGCAGTGCTAGTACAGCAGAAGAGACCCAGTACTTC. The encoded protein is CSASTAEETQYF.

The V gene is TRBV28, the J gene TRBJ1-2, with 7 positions matching TRBD1. The CDR3 contains 16 residues. The V gene's germline CDR1 is MDHEN and CDR2 SYDVKM. The V and J ends lost 3 bases and 5 bases, in that order; junction bases with no gene match: 12. CDR3 sequence: CASSFGGQFLGYGYTF. The CDR3 DNA sequence: TGTGCCAGCAGTTTTGGGGGACAGTTTTTAGGGTATGGCTACACCTTC.

In the case of this clone: Distinct nucleotide sequences in the sample also encode this CDR3. The V gene is TRBV19, the J gene TRBJ1-5; tentatively, D is TRBD1 (6 bases). Germline assignment: CDR1 LNHDA and CDR2 SQIVND (reference sequence). Trimming took off 4 bases at V and 1 base at J, with 8 bases between the two ends. CDR3 length equals 14 residues. The CDR3 sequence is CASSTTGSNQPQHF. In DNA, the CDR3 is TGTGCCAGTAGTACCACAGGGAGCAATCAGCCCCAGCATTTT.

The rearrangement links TRBV19 to TRBJ1-4; 8 bases are shared with TRBD1. From germline, CDR1 is LNHDA and CDR2 SQIVND (reference sequence). CDR3 size: 16 residues. Trimming removed 5 bases from V and 12 bases from J; junction bases left unmatched: 17. The DNA for the CDR3 is TGTGCCAGTAGTGTTCTTCCGGGACAGGCCTCTGGGGAACTGTTTTTT. It specifies CASSVLPGQASGELFF.

CDR3 in DNA: TGTGCCAGCAGTAGACAGGAAAACTATGGCTACACCTTC. Translating it yields CASSRQENYGYTF. The chain links TRBV2 to TRBJ1-2; TRBD1 might be the D (6 bases). Trimming took 5 bases from V and 2 from J, leaving 9 bases between them. Per germline, CDR1 SNHLY and CDR2 FYNNEI. This CDR3 region has 13 residues. Full variable domain (missing parts from reference TRBV2 and TRBJ1-2): EPEVTQTPSHQVTQMGQEVILRCVPISNHLYFYWYRQILGQKVEFLVSFYNNEISEKSEIFDDQFSVERPDGSNFTLKIRSTKLEDSAMYFCASSRQENYGYTFGSGTRLTVV.

This chain joins TRBV25-1 and TRBJ2-1; 11 bases fit TRBD1. The ends lost 5 bases at V and 5 bases at J; junction bases unmatched: 11. The CDR3 runs to 17 residues. Germline V lookup: CDR1 MGHDK, CDR2 SYGVNS. CDR3 loop: CASSSSLGQGANNEQFF. The CDR3 DNA is TGTGCCAGCAGTTCTTCCTTAGGACAGGGGGCGAACAATGAGCAGTTCTTC.

The chain combines TRBV15 with TRBJ2-3; the match to TRBD1 covers 7 bases. This CDR3 has 16 residues. The junction had 11 bases not matched to a gene; V was cut back by 2 bases and J by 6 bases. Germline V gene sequence: CDR1 LNHNV, CDR2 YYDKDF (reference sequence). CDR3 sequence reads: CATSRLGTEVGDTQYF. The CDR3 nucleotides read TGTGCCACCAGCAGACTCGGGACAGAAGTTGGGGATACGCAGTATTTT.

The chain carries TRBV28 and TRBJ1-5; 7 nucleotides line up with TRBD1. The V segment lost 5 bases and the J segment 3 bases; nucleotides outside the gene matches: 7. The CDR3 length is 15 residues. Germline V gene sequence: CDR1 MDHEN, CDR2 SYDVKM. The DNA for the CDR3 is TGTGCCAGCAGTCCCCCGACAGGGAACAATCAGCCCCAGCATTTT. It is translated as CASSPPTGNNQPQHF.

V usage is TRBV2 and J usage is TRBJ1-4; D unresolved. The CDR3 loop spans 14 amino acids. V gave up 6 bases and J gave up 3 bases, with 11 bases separating them. CDR1 and CDR2 from the germline V gene are SNHLY and FYNNEI. The CDR3 sequence is CASSSAVANEKLFF. The CDR3 region has the DNA TGTGCCAGCAGCTCTGCCGTAGCTAATGAAAAACTGTTTTTT.

The chain links TRBV10-3 to TRBJ1-5; 8 bases are a match to TRBD1. After removal of 2 bases from V and 4 bases from J, the junction contained 1 base not matched to a gene. The CDR3 extends over 14 amino acids. Germline CDR1 ENHRY, CDR2 SYGVKD. Here the CDR3 DNA reads TGTGCCATCAGTGAGAGGACAGGGAATCAGCCCCAGCATTTT. Translated, it gives CAISERTGNQPQHF.